The 27 T cell receptor beta chains presented below share a single source sample, sequenced in a study of T cell changes during pregnancy in multiple sclerosis (dated by TCRdb to about 2019). Receptor libraries were prepared by the immunoSEQ multiplex PCR assay. The table was pulled from immuneACCESS by TCRdb, which kept in-frame rearrangements only. Such tables lose some clones; where checked, under half of the loss comes from unresolved V genes, and the rest has no known cause. Here the sample has about 83,000 clones; 90% to 95% occur a single time. Of the sample, roughly 3.5% falls within the top ten clones. The material sequenced was PBMCs, taken in the first trimester of pregnancy. Source of these receptors: a female donor in good health, serving as a control in a pregnancy study. Some clones in this sample may be carry-over from other donors' samples.

The rearrangement joins TRBV6-1 to TRBJ2-1; D is ambiguous. Germline V gene lookup returns CDR1 MNHNS and CDR2 SASEGT. The CDR3 has 15 residues. Trimming removed 4 bases from V and 3 bases from J, with 13 bases in between. CDR3 nucleotides: TGTGCCAGCAGTGCGTGGCAGGCAGACTACAATGAGCAGTTCTTC. Its translation: CASSAWQADYNEQFF.

The chain carries TRBV6-5 and TRBJ2-2; 7 bases match TRBD2. Trimming removed 6 bases from V and 4 bases from J; junction bases left unmatched: 5. This CDR3 is 14 amino acids long. Germline lookup yields CDR1 MNHEY and CDR2 SVGAGI. The CDR3: CASRSGTTTGELFF. In nucleotides, the CDR3 is TGTGCCAGCAGATCCGGGACTACCACCGGGGAGCTGTTTTTT.

The gene calls are TRBV6-4 and TRBJ1-5; D remains ambiguous. V gave up 5 bases and J gave up 6 bases, with 17 bases separating them. Germline assignment: CDR1 MRHNA and CDR2 SNTAGT. This CDR3 is 15 amino acids long. The CDR3 reads CASSPSREICQPQHF. The CDR3, as DNA: TGTGCCAGCAGTCCCTCGAGGGAGATTTGTCAGCCCCAGCATTTT.

The rearrangement uses TRBV5-4 and TRBJ2-3; D is ambiguous. This CDR3 region has 15 residues. The germline gives CDR1 SGHNT, CDR2 YYREEE (reference sequence). The germline V and J ends were trimmed by 0 bases and 1 base, with 9 bases remaining between them. CDR3 region: CASSLAGQGTDTQYF. CDR3 sequence (DNA): TGTGCCAGCAGCTTGGCAGGCCAAGGCACAGATACGCAGTATTTT.

The gene calls are TRBV7-2 and TRBJ2-1; 11 bases line up with TRBD2. The CDR3 sequence is 15 residues long. From germline, CDR1 is SGHTA and CDR2 FQGNSA. Trimming removed 3 bases from V and 5 bases from J; junction bases left unmatched: 3. This chain's CDR3 is CASSFSGRAHNEQFF. The CDR3 coding sequence is TGTGCCAGCAGCTTTAGCGGGAGGGCCCACAATGAGCAGTTCTTC.

The CDR3 is CASPPRGNGAYEQYF. The CDR3 coding sequence is TGTGCCAGCCCTCCAAGGGGCAACGGAGCCTACGAGCAGTACTTC. The chain is built from TRBV28 and TRBJ2-7; D perhaps matches TRBD1 (5 bases). V lost 8 bases to trimming and J lost 2 bases, with 19 bases between them. The CDR3 consists of 15 residues. Germline CDR1 and CDR2: MDHEN and SYDVKM.

This chain uses TRBV5-4 with TRBJ1-2, with D possibly being TRBD1 (5 bases). Trimming took 4 bases from V and 0 from J, leaving 16 bases between them. Germline V CDR1 and CDR2: SGHNT, YYREEE (reference sequence). The length of the CDR3 is 16 residues. The CDR3 spells CASSPPGFSANYGYTF. CDR3 DNA sequence: TGTGCCAGCAGCCCACCAGGGTTTTCAGCTAACTATGGCTACACCTTC.

CDR3 region: CASSVGSGVSYEQYF. The CDR3 nucleotides are TGTGCCAGCAGCGTAGGGTCGGGAGTTTCCTACGAGCAGTACTTC. The rearrangement uses TRBV9 and TRBJ2-7, with D perhaps matching TRBD2 (6 bases). The germline V gene has CDR1 SGDLS and CDR2 YYNGEE. CDR3 size: 15 residues. V lost 0 bases and J lost 1, with 11 bases in between.

The CDR3 nucleotides read TGTGCCAGCAGCTTCCCCGGGACAGGGGTCTACGAGCAGTACTTC. Protein sequence: CASSFPGTGVYEQYF. The genes are TRBV11-3 and TRBJ2-7; the match to TRBD1 covers 10 bases. With V trimmed by 3 bases and J by 3 bases, 5 bases remained unmatched. Looked up from germline, CDR1 is SGHNT and CDR2 is YENEEA. CDR3 length equals 15 residues.

This chain joins TRBV9 and TRBJ2-3; D might be TRBD2 (6 bases). Trimming shortened V by 0 bases and J by 1 base, and 12 bases separated the two germline ends. The germline V gene encodes CDR1 SGDLS and CDR2 YYNGEE. CDR3 size: 16 residues. The DNA of the CDR3 is TGTGCCAGCAGCGTAGCTCTGGGCGGGGGCACAGATACGCAGTATTTT. This sequence encodes CASSVALGGGTDTQYF.

The chain has TRBV4-1 and TRBJ2-3, with TRBD2 matching over 9 bases. The germline gives CDR1 MGHRA, CDR2 YSYEKL. The CDR3 length is 17 residues. V shed 0 bases and J 1 base; nucleotides not matched to a gene: 5. DNA for the CDR3: TGCGCCAGCAGCCAAGAGTGGGCTAGCGGGGGCACAGATACGCAGTATTTT. Translated: CASSQEWASGGTDTQYF.

The CDR3 here is CASSRAPGQGGMYEQYF. CDR3 in DNA: TGCGCCAGCAGCAGGGCCCCGGGACAGGGTGGAATGTACGAGCAGTACTTC. The chain joins TRBV23-1 to TRBJ2-7; 9 bases align to TRBD1. TRBV23-1 falls under the ORF class, with uncertain function. The CDR3 spans 17 residues. With V trimmed by 6 bases and J by 4 bases, 16 bases remained unmatched.

The chain carries TRBV10-2 and TRBJ2-3, with a weak D call TRBD2 (6 bases). This CDR3 has 14 amino acids. Germline CDR1 WSHSY, CDR2 SAAADI. Deletions cut 4 bases from V and 5 bases from J, with 13 bases between. The CDR3 loop reads CASSVEGGLDTQYF. CDR3 bases: TGCGCCAGCAGTGTAGAGGGAGGTTTAGATACGCAGTATTTT.

The chain carries TRBV5-5 and TRBJ2-7; D is uncertain. Trimming cost V 1 base and J 6 bases, with 8 bases left between them. Germline CDR1 is SGHKS and CDR2 is YYEKEE (reference sequence). CDR3 size: 12 residues. The CDR3 here is CASSLTPGEQYF. Here the CDR3 DNA reads TGTGCCAGCAGCTTGACGCCGGGCGAGCAGTACTTC.

The chain has TRBV2 and TRBJ1-4; the D is unclear. The CDR3 length is 17 residues. Trimming cost V 6 bases and J 7 bases, with 24 bases left between them. Germline V lookup: CDR1 SNHLY, CDR2 FYNNEI. CDR3 DNA: TGTGCCAGCAGGCTCCCGGGGTACCGGGAATCAAGTGAAAAACTGTTTTTT. This sequence encodes CASRLPGYRESSEKLFF.

The rearrangement uses TRBV7-9 and TRBJ1-2; 8 bases fit TRBD1. J gave up 3 bases and V 0 bases, and 6 bases lay outside the gene matches. The germline gives CDR1 SEHNR, CDR2 FQNEAQ (reference sequence). There are 16 residues in the CDR3. DNA for the CDR3: TGTGCCAGCAGCTTAGCGCCCGGGACAGGAGACTATGGCTACACCTTC. Translating gives CASSLAPGTGDYGYTF.

This clone turned up a few times. This chain connects TRBV27 to TRBJ1-5, with no clear D. The V gene's germline CDR1 is MNHEY and CDR2 SMNVEV (reference sequence). V lost 5 bases and J lost 1, with 12 bases in between. There are 15 residues in the CDR3. Written as DNA, the CDR3 is TGTGCCAGCAGTGCAACACAGCGGAGCAATCAGCCCCAGCATTTT. As protein: CASSATQRSNQPQHF.

The genes are TRBV7-9 and TRBJ2-3, with D tentatively TRBD2 (5 bases). CDR1 and CDR2 (germline): SEHNR, FQNEAQ (reference sequence). Between the trimmed V and J ends, which lost 5 bases and 2 bases, there was a span of 20 bases. The CDR3 loop spans 17 amino acids. CDR3: CASSLGLAFLATDTQYF. The CDR3 DNA sequence: TGTGCCAGCAGCCTCGGTCTAGCCTTCTTGGCCACAGATACGCAGTATTTT.

This clone was counted a single time. The chain couples TRBV5-4 to TRBJ2-7; 7 bases are shared with TRBD1. The CDR3 totals 15 residues. CDR1 SGHNT and CDR2 YYREEE come from the germline V gene (reference sequence). V gave up 2 bases and J gave up 1 base; unmatched junction bases: 6. The CDR3 region is CASSLTGQLSYEQYF. CDR3 sequence (DNA): TGTGCCAGCAGCTTAACGGGACAGCTGTCCTACGAGCAGTACTTC.

CDR3 amino acids: CTSSPPMGLAGVEQYF. The CDR3 coding sequence is TGCACCAGCAGCCCACCGATGGGACTAGCGGGAGTGGAGCAGTACTTC. This chain connects TRBV1 to TRBJ2-7; TRBD2, as called in the table, went unchecked against the DNA. TRBV1 is noted as a pseudogene. This CDR3 has 16 residues.

The gene calls are TRBV19 and TRBJ2-3; 9 bases align to TRBD2. CDR1 and CDR2 (germline): LNHDA, SQIVND (reference sequence). The CDR3 length is 15 residues. Unmatched junction bases numbered 5, after V lost 4 bases and J lost 3 bases. The CDR3 region has the DNA TGTGCCAGTAGTAGCGGGGGGGTAGAGACAGATACGCAGTATTTT. Encoded protein: CASSSGGVETDTQYF.

This clone showed up just once. The V call is TRBV2, the J call TRBJ2-5, with TRBD2 matching 8 bases. The CDR3 is made up of 16 amino acids. Trimming at V came to 4 bases and at J to 5 bases, leaving 12 bases not matched to a gene. Looked up from germline, CDR1 is SNHLY and CDR2 is FYNNEI. The CDR3 DNA is TGTGCCAGCAGTGCGGAAACGGGGGGGCCCTTTGAGACCCAGTACTTC. This sequence encodes CASSAETGGPFETQYF.

CDR3 residues: CASIEVGGGQSNEQFF. CDR3 sequence (DNA): TGTGCCAGCATCGAGGTTGGAGGGGGCCAAAGCAATGAGCAGTTCTTC. This chain joins TRBV5-6 and TRBJ2-1; possible D gene TRBD1, 7 bases. CDR1 and CDR2 from the germline V gene are SGHDT and YYEEEE. CDR3 length: 16 residues. The V and J ends lost 6 bases and 6 bases respectively, with 22 bases between them.

The V gene is TRBV4-2, the J gene TRBJ2-1, with 9 bases aligning to TRBD2. The trim removed 4 bases at V and 6 bases at J, leaving 7 bases unmatched. This CDR3 is built from 15 residues. CDR1 is LGHNA, CDR2 YNFKEQ, per germline. Here the CDR3 reads CASSLDGTSINEQFF. The DNA of the CDR3 is TGTGCCAGCAGCCTGGACGGGACTAGCATCAATGAGCAGTTCTTC.

The V call is TRBV5-1, the J call TRBJ2-1; TRBD1 matches 7 bases. The V and J ends lost 3 bases and 6 bases, in that order; junction bases with no gene match: 6. CDR1 is SGHRS, CDR2 YFSETQ, per germline. This CDR3 has 14 amino acids. The CDR3 region has the DNA TGCGCCAGCAGCTCCCGACAGGGCGGCAATGAGCAGTTCTTC. Its translation: CASSSRQGGNEQFF.

The rearrangement links TRBV29-1 to TRBJ2-4; TRBD1 might be the D (5 bases). The ends were cut back, 2 bases at V and 9 bases at J, with 20 bases in the middle. The CDR3 has 15 residues. Germline V gives CDR1 SQVTM, CDR2 ANQGSEA. CDR3 residues: CSVEFRKGPAPIQYF. CDR3 nucleotides: TGCAGCGTTGAATTTAGGAAGGGGCCCGCACCCATTCAGTACTTC.

The genes are TRBV6-6 and TRBJ1-3; 7 nucleotides align to TRBD1. CDR3 size: 15 residues. Germline CDR1 is MNHNY and CDR2 is SVGAGI (reference sequence). The J segment lost 0 bases and the V segment lost 5 bases, leaving 4 bases of the junction unmatched. DNA of the CDR3: TGTGCCAGCAGTGTTGGGACAGACTCTGGAAACACCATATATTTT. Protein: CASSVGTDSGNTIYF.